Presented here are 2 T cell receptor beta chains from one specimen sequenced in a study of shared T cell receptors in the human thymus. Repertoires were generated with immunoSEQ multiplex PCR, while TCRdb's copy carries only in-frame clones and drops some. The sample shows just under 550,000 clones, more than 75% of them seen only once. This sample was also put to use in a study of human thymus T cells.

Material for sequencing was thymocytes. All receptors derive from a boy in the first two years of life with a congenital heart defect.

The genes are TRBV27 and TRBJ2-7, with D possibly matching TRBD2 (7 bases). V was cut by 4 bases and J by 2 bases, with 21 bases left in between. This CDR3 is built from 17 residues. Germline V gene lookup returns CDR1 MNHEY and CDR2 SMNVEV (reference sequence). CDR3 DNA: TGTGCCAGCAGTTATACTTCGGGGGGCGGGGTCACCTACGAGCAGTACTTC. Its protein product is CASSYTSGGGVTYEQYF.

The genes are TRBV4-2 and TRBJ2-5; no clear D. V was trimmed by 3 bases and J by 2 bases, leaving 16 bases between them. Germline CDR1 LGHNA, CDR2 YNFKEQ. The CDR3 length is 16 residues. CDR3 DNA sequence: TGTGCCAGCAGCCATCGGAGAGGCAGTCGACAAGAGACCCAGTACTTC. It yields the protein CASSHRRGSRQETQYF.